This T cell receptor (beta chain) stems from a study of metastatic and nonmetastatic thyroid tumors. Turning to the study itself: Patients with malignant and benign thyroid disease provided blood and tumor or nodule tissue, whose repertoires were compared. Study observations and caveats: Versus benign nodules, malignant thyroid tumors reportedly had significantly higher TCR beta diversity, in blood and tumor.

This clone showed up many times. Its antigen is as yet unknown. No patient received treatment before thyroid surgery. In the original processing: Building a distant-metastasis classifier for papillary thyroid cancer drew on CDR3 differences across clinicopathological groups. Using MiXCR, TCRdb re-called clones from the PCR reads. The V and J calls were determined by TCRdb, not by the authors. The sample lists 64,000 or so clones, 16% occurring once. CDR1 is SGHTA, CDR2 FQGNSA, per germline. Trimming pared 1 base from V and 1 base from J, leaving 6 bases between. The CDR3 runs to 14 residues. The specimen was blood. The V gene is TRBV7-2, the J gene TRBJ2-3; D not resolved. This receptor was identified in a male donor with papillary thyroid cancer or a benign thyroid nodule (not recorded which). Some clones in this sample may be carry-over from other donors' samples. The CDR3 nucleotides read TGTGCCAGCAGCTTAGATGGCGGCACAGATACGCAGTATTTT. It yields the protein CASSLDGGTDTQYF.